Detailed here is one TCR beta chain. Method: immunoSEQ multiplex PCR; TCRdb's copy keeps in-frame clones and lacks some. This sample carries over 350,000 clones, around 95% of them seen once, and the ten largest clones take around 0.018%. The data were taken from a study of shared T cell receptors in the human thymus. V was trimmed by 3 bases and J by 8 bases, leaving 17 bases between them. CDR1 is LNHDA, CDR2 SQIVND, per germline (reference sequence). This CDR3 region has 15 residues. The chain recombines TRBV19 with TRBJ2-1, with D perhaps assigned TRBD1 or TRBD2 (5 bases each). The sequenced sample was thymocytes. The receptor comes from a human donor. CDR3 residues: CASSISSGRIDEQFF. DNA of the CDR3: TGTGCCAGTAGTATCTCTTCGGGGCGGATCGATGAGCAGTTCTTC.